The entry below gives a single T cell receptor beta chain sequence along with its context. As yet, its antigen is unknown. This record comes from a study of cytomegalovirus exposure and HLA in healthy donors. Whole-study results and caveats: The listing of 150 to 200 TCR beta chains classed them as cytomegalovirus-associated.

TCRdb keeps only in-frame clones here, not all; method: immunoSEQ multiplex PCR. The sample contains roughly 120,000 clones, approximately 89% of which appear only once. Trimming cost V 6 bases and J 9 bases; bases outside gene matches: 12. The germline V gene encodes CDR1 SNHLY and CDR2 FYNNEI. The CDR3 totals 15 residues. The sequencing sample was made of PBMCs. The chain carries TRBV2 and TRBJ2-1, with 9 nucleotides matching TRBD1. This TCR was recovered from a woman in her late teens or twenties in good health and CMV-seronegative. CDR3 coding DNA: TGTGCCAGCAGACCCGGACAGGGGCTCGGTGGTGAGCAGTTCTTC. This sequence encodes CASRPGQGLGGEQFF.